The entry that follows covers one T cell receptor (beta chain) sequence. The data were taken from a study of CD8+ T cells in alopecia areata. Study details: Dosing spanned 6 to 18 months on tofacitinib, then 6 months off drug.

cDNA prepared by RNA extraction and subsequent reverse transcription served as the template for sequencing. Clones were sequenced by immunoSEQ multiplex PCR, and TCRdb holds only the in-frame ones, with some missing. The table lists 130,000 to 150,000 clones, roughly 50% of them singletons. Germline V gene lookup returns CDR1 MNHNY and CDR2 SVGAGI (reference sequence). Trimming removed 8 bases at V and 0 bases at J, with 14 bases between. The CDR3 extends over 15 amino acids. The sequenced material came from CD4+ T cells sorted from blood. V is TRBV6-6 and J is TRBJ1-3; D perhaps matches TRBD1 (6 bases). This sequence was found in a human donor with alopecia areata. Here the CDR3 DNA reads TGTGCCAGCTTTGGGACACTTAACTCTGGAAACACCATATATTTT. It yields the protein CASFGTLNSGNTIYF.